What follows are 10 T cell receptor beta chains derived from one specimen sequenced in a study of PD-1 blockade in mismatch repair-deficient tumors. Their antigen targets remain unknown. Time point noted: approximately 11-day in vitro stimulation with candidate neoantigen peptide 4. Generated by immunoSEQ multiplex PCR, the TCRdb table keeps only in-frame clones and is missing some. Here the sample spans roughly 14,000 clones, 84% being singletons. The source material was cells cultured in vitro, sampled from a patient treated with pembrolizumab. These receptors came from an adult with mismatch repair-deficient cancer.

In DNA form, the CDR3 reads TGTGCCAGCAGGCCCAAACTAGCGGGAGAGACCGGGGAGCTGTTTTTT. It translates to CASRPKLAGETGELFF. The rearrangement uses TRBV7-9 and TRBJ2-2; 11 bases are shared with TRBD2. The junction had 8 bases not matched to a gene; V was cut back by 6 bases and J by 5 bases. CDR3 length equals 16 residues. The germline gives CDR1 SEHNR, CDR2 FQNEAQ (reference sequence).

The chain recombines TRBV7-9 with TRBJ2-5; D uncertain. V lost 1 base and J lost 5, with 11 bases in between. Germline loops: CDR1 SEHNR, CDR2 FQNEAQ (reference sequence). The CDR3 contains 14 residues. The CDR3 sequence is CASSLERSGETQYF. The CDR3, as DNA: TGTGCCAGCAGCTTAGAGAGGAGTGGGGAGACCCAGTACTTC.

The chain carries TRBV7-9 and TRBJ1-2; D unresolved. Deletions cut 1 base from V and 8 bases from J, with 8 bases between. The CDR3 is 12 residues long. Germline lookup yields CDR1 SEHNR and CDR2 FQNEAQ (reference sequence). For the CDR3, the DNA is TGTGCCAGCAGCTTAGGGATGCGCGGCTACACCTTC. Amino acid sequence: CASSLGMRGYTF.

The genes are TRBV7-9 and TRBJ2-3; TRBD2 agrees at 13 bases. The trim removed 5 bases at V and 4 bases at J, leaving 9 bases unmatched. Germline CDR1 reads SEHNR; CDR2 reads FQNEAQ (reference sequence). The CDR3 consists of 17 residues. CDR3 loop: CASSQGLAGERADTQYF. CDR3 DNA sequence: TGTGCCAGCAGCCAAGGACTAGCGGGAGAGAGGGCAGATACGCAGTATTTT.

CDR3 DNA sequence: TGTGCCAGCAGCTTCTGGGGGGGTAGCACAGATACGCAGTATTTT. Translated, it gives CASSFWGGSTDTQYF. The chain combines TRBV9 with TRBJ2-3; the match to TRBD2 covers 7 bases. V lost 4 bases, J lost 0 bases, and 5 bases stayed unmatched. In germline, CDR1 is SGDLS, CDR2 YYNGEE. The CDR3 has 15 residues.

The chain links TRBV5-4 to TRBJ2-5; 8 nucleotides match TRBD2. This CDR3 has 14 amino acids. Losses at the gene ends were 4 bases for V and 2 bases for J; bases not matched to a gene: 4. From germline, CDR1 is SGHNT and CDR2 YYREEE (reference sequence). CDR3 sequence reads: CASSPGLAQETQYF. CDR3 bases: TGTGCCAGCAGCCCCGGACTAGCTCAAGAGACCCAGTACTTC.

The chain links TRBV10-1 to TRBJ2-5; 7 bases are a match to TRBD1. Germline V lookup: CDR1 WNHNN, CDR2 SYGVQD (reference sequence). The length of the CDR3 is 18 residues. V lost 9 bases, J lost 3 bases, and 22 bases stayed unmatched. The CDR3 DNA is TGCGCCAGAATCCGGGACAGCCTTAATGGTGGCCAGGAAGAGACCCAGTACTTC. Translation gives CARIRDSLNGGQEETQYF.

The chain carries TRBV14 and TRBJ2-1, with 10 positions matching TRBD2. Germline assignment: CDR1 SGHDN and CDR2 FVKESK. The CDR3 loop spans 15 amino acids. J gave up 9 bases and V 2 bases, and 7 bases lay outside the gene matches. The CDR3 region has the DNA TGTGCCAGCAGCCAACCCAGCGGGAGGGCCGGTGAGCAGTTCTTC. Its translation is CASSQPSGRAGEQFF.

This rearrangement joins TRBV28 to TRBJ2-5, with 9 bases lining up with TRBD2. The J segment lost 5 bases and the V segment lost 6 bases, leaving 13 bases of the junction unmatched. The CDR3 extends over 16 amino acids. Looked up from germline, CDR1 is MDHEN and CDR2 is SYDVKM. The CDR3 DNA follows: TGTGCCAGCAGAAAAGGCGGGGGGGGGTATCCTGAGACCCAGTACTTC. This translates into CASRKGGGGYPETQYF.

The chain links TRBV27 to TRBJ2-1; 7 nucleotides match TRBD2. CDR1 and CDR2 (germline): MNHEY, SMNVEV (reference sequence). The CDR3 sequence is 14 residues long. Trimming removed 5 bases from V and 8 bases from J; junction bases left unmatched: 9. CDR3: CASSPLAVHYEQFF. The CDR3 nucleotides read TGTGCCAGCAGTCCGCTAGCGGTACATTATGAGCAGTTCTTC.